Following are 10 T cell receptor beta chains from one sample sequenced in a study of cytomegalovirus exposure and HLA in healthy donors. Researchers ran the PCR with 60 Vbeta and 13 Jbeta primers. Assay: immunoSEQ multiplex PCR; the TCRdb copy retains only in-frame clones and omits some. The table lists about 120,000 clones, around two thirds of them singletons, with approximately 8.5% in the top ten. The sample comprised PBMCs. These receptors all stem from a woman aged 40 to 50 in good health and CMV-seropositive.

This clone occurred once. J is TRBJ2-1 and V is TRBV7-6; D call uncertain. From germline, CDR1 is SGHVS and CDR2 FNYEAQ. With 5 bases removed from V and 6 bases from J, the gap between germline ends came to 8 bases. This CDR3 has 12 residues. CDR3 sequence (DNA): TGTGCCAGCAGCCACCCGAGCAATGAGCAGTTCTTC. Encoded protein: CASSHPSNEQFF.

The chain couples TRBV19 to TRBJ2-2; 9 positions agree with TRBD1. Germline V gives CDR1 LNHDA, CDR2 SQIVND (reference sequence). Unmatched junction bases numbered 6, after V lost 10 bases and J lost 6 bases. CDR3 length equals 13 residues. The CDR3 DNA is TGTGCCACTACCCGGGACAGGGCCGGGGAGCTGTTTTTT. Encoded protein: CATTRDRAGELFF.

The V call is TRBV5-6, the J call TRBJ2-2; D may be TRBD2 (6 bases). This CDR3 is 14 amino acids long. Germline CDR1 and CDR2: SGHDT and YYEEEE. V lost 4 bases, J lost 6 bases, and 13 bases lay in between. The CDR3 spells CASSGDSGAGELFF. The CDR3 nucleotides are TGTGCCAGCAGCGGGGATTCGGGGGCCGGGGAGCTGTTTTTT. Using reference TRBV5-6 and TRBJ2-2 for the parts outside the CDR3, the full variable domain is DAGVTQSPTHLIKTRGQQVTLRCSPKSGHDTVSWYQQALGQGPQFIFQYYEEEERQRGNFPDRFSGHQFPNYSSELNVNALLLGDSALYLCASSGDSGAGELFFGEGSRLTVL.

The chain uses TRBV7-6 and TRBJ1-1, with a weak D call TRBD1 (5 bases). The V and J ends lost 2 bases and 6 bases respectively, with 16 bases between them. Germline-derived CDR1 and CDR2 are SGHVS and FNYEAQ. This CDR3 contains 15 residues. The CDR3 nucleotides read TGTGCCAGCAGCTTATTTTATGGGGCGGATGCTGAAGCTTTCTTT. It encodes CASSLFYGADAEAFF.

The chain links TRBV5-1 to TRBJ2-5; the match to TRBD1 covers 9 bases. With the DNA end fitting TRBJ2-7 better, the J assignment may be wrong. Looked up from germline, CDR1 is SGHRS and CDR2 is YFSETQ. There are 15 residues in the CDR3. The CDR3 loop reads CASSPGQGSSYEQYF. DNA of the CDR3: TGCGCCAGCAGCCCAGGACAGGGGAGCTCCTACGAGCAGTACTTC.

This clone was counted a few times. The genes are TRBV7-9 and TRBJ1-1, with 7 nucleotides matching TRBD1. The CDR3 runs to 13 residues. CDR1 SEHNR and CDR2 FQNEAQ come from the germline V gene (reference sequence). Trimming at V came to 3 bases and at J to 11 bases, leaving 9 bases not matched to a gene. The CDR3 coding sequence is TGTGCCAGCAGCTTCCACAGGGGATTGAGGGCTTTCTTT. Protein sequence: CASSFHRGLRAFF. Complete variable domain (other parts from reference TRBV7-9 and TRBJ1-1): DTGVSQNPRHKITKRGQNVTFRCDPISEHNRLYWYRQTLGQGPEFLTYFQNEAQLEKSRLLSDRFSAERPKGSFSTLEIQRTEQGDSAMYLCASSFHRGLRAFFGQGTRLTVV.

This chain joins TRBV5-1 and TRBJ1-1; 8 nucleotides agree with TRBD1. CDR3 size: 15 residues. V dropped 2 bases and J dropped 1; count of bases not matched to a gene: 4. Germline CDR1 is SGHRS and CDR2 is YFSETQ. CDR3 residues: CASSLAGGRNTEAFF. Here the CDR3 DNA reads TGCGCCAGCAGCTTAGCAGGGGGCCGGAACACTGAAGCTTTCTTT.

The rearrangement joins TRBV6-1 to TRBJ2-7, with 8 bases matching TRBD1. Germline V lookup: CDR1 MNHNS, CDR2 SASEGT. There are 15 residues in the CDR3. With V trimmed by 6 bases and J by 1 base, 8 bases remained unmatched. The DNA for the CDR3 is TGTGCCAGCAGCCCCCTGGGGACAGGATCCTACGAGCAGTACTTC. Encoded protein: CASSPLGTGSYEQYF.

The chain recombines TRBV5-1 with TRBJ1-3, with TRBD1 as a possible D gene (6 bases). The CDR3 sequence is 15 residues long. The germline V gene has CDR1 SGHRS and CDR2 YFSETQ. V was pared by 4 bases and J by 1 base, with 12 bases between. The CDR3 protein is CASSPDRESGNTIYF. CDR3 DNA sequence: TGCGCCAGCAGCCCGGACAGAGAATCTGGAAACACCATATATTTT.

The chain joins TRBV4-1 to TRBJ2-1; D remains ambiguous. CDR3 length equals 14 residues. V lost 0 bases and J lost 6, with 9 bases in between. Germline values: CDR1 MGHRA, CDR2 YSYEKL. For the CDR3, the DNA is TGCGCCAGCAGCCAAGATCCCCCCCTCAATGAGCAGTTCTTC. Translated: CASSQDPPLNEQFF.